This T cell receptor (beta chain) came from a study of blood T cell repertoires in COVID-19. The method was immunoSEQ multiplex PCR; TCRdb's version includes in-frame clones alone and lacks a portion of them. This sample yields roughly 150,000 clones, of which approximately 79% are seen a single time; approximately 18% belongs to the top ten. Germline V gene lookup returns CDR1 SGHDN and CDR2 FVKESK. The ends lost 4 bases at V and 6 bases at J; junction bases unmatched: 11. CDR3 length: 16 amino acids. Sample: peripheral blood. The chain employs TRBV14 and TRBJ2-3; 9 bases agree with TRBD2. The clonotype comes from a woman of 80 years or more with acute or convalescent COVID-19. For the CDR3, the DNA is TGTGCCAGCAGCCCATTGGGGCGGGAGGGCGTGGATACGCAGTATTTT. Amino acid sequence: CASSPLGREGVDTQYF.